Below, 30 T cell receptor beta chains from the same sample are listed, as sequenced in a study of tumor-infiltrating lymphocytes in primary liver carcinoma. Co-extraction of both nucleic acids (RNA and DNA) used about 17-33 mg of unsorted bulk tissue. From 500 ng of total RNA, TCR beta-specific cDNA was reverse-transcribed using a constant-region primer. Library construction for TCR beta comprised three nested multiplex PCR rounds performed with slightly modified ARM-PCR. TRBV1-TRBV30 forward primers paired with a C-beta reverse primer drove the first two PCR rounds, 10 cycles each. One entry per CDR3 protein results from TCRdb running MiXCR on the multiplex PCR reads. The sample carries 55,000 to 65,000 distinct CDR3 sequences, over 65% recorded once. The sample taken for sequencing was liver tumor tissue from sampling region 2. Subset noted: tumor region T2, inferior pole. Receptor source: a middle-aged man with primary liver carcinoma and hepatitis B virus infection.

This clonotype has just a few counts. The missing conserved phenylalanine or tryptophan at the end of this CDR3 makes a read error likely. The chain uses TRBV6-1 and TRBJ2-1; 14 bases are shared with TRBD2. Germline V lookup: CDR1 MNHNS, CDR2 SASEGT. The CDR3 runs to 16 residues. The CDR3 loop reads CASNKGLAGVYNGQFL. The CDR3 coding sequence is TGTGCCAGCAATAAGGGACTAGCGGGAGTCTACAATGGGCAGTTCCTC.

Notes on this clonotype: This CDR3 fails to terminate in the conserved phenylalanine or tryptophan, so it likely reflects a read error. The genes are TRBV12-3 or TRBV12-4 and TRBJ2-7; 11 bases match TRBD1. The CDR3 extends over 15 amino acids. CDR3 amino acids: CASSMGTGGSYKQYL. The CDR3 nucleotides are TGTGCTAGCAGTATGGGGACAGGGGGGTCCTACAAGCAGTACCTC.

This clonotype was seen a single time. V usage is TRBV11-2 and J usage is TRBJ1-1; no definite D call. With 5 bases removed from V and 8 bases from J, the gap between germline ends came to 24 bases. The CDR3 consists of 16 residues. Germline CDR1 and CDR2: SGHAT and FQNNGV. The DNA for the CDR3 is TGTGCCAGCAGCCCATCCAGGTGGTTGGTGGTCACCGAAGCTTTCTTT. Translating gives CASSPSRWLVVTEAFF.

Concerning this clonotype: Since a much larger clone is just one base distant, this may be a read error. V gene TRBV29-1 combines with J gene TRBJ2-1, with D tentatively TRBD2 (5 bases). The V gene's germline CDR1 is SQVTM and CDR2 ANQGSEA. V shed 7 bases and J shed 5 bases, with 12 bases lying between them. This CDR3 contains 12 residues. The CDR3 region is CSAVRRNNEQFF. In nucleotides, the CDR3 is TGCAGCGCGGTGAGGAGGAACAATGAGCAGTTCTTC.

V usage is TRBV12-3 or TRBV12-4 and J usage is TRBJ2-3; D possibly corresponds to TRBD2 (5 bases). Trimming removed 5 bases at V and 11 bases at J, with 26 bases between. This CDR3 is built from 16 residues. The CDR3, as DNA: TGTGCCAGCAGTCTACAAGGGAATAGTGGGAGCGTTGGGCAGTATTTT. Encoded protein: CASSLQGNSGSVGQYF.

As to this clonotype: A read error may account for a junction end that differs from germline. The rearrangement uses TRBV11-2 and TRBJ2-2, with TRBD2 as a possible D gene (6 bases). The CDR3 loop spans 17 amino acids. Germline V CDR1 and CDR2: SGHAT, FQNNGV. For the CDR3, the DNA is TGTGCCAGCAGCTTAGCATTAGGAGGGGCGAATATCGGGGAGCTATTCTTT. Encoded protein: CASSLALGGANIGELFF.

As concerns this clonotype: A junction end diverges from the germline sequence, so it may reflect a read error. This sequence joins TRBV11-1 and TRBJ2-2; D not certain. Germline V gene data show CDR1 as SGHAT and CDR2 as FQDESV (reference sequence). The CDR3 loop spans 13 amino acids. The CDR3 loop reads CASSLAGFGELFF. CDR3 nucleotides: TGTGCCAGCAGTTTAGCAGGTTTCGGGGAGCTGTTTTTT.

This clonotype was recorded only once. CDR3 residues: CASSRSGRGGVEDTQYF. CDR3 bases: TGTGCCAGCAGTCGTAGCGGGAGGGGGGGAGTGGAAGATACGCAGTATTTT. The chain uses TRBV7-2 and TRBJ2-3, with 11 bases that match TRBD2. Germline CDR1 SGHTA, CDR2 FQGNSA. Trimming at V came to 6 bases and at J to 5 bases, leaving 13 bases not matched to a gene. This CDR3 spans 17 amino acids. The variable domain in full, with the rest retrieved from reference TRBV7-2 and TRBJ2-3, is GAGVSQSPSNKVTEKGKDVELRCDPISGHTALYWYRQSLGQGLEFLIYFQGNSAPDKSGLPSDRFSAERTGGSVSTLTIQRTQQEDSAVYLCASSRSGRGGVEDTQYFGPGTRLTVL.

A note on this clonotype: A read error may produce the germline difference seen at one junction end. This chain joins TRBV4-2 and TRBJ2-1; D is unclear. The CDR3 is 14 residues long. Germline V gene data show CDR1 as LGHNA and CDR2 as YNFKEQ. The CDR3, as DNA: TGTGCCGGCAGCCTAGGTTACAGCGACAATGAGCAGTTCTTC. Translation: CAGSLGYSDNEQFF.

J is TRBJ1-2 and V is TRBV10-3; D ambiguous. This CDR3 is built from 16 residues. Trimming cost V 1 base and J 4 bases, with 16 bases left between them. The germline CDR1 and CDR2 sequences are ENHRY and SYGVKD. CDR3 sequence reads: CAISELTVLLAYGYTF. In nucleotides, the CDR3 is TGTGCCATCAGTGAGTTAACAGTGCTCTTAGCCTATGGCTACACCTTC.

Note on this clonotype: The junction and the germline gene differ at one end; a read error may be behind it. This sequence joins TRBV6-6 and TRBJ2-7; possible D gene TRBD2, 5 bases. This CDR3 is built from 14 residues. The V gene's germline CDR1 is MNHNY and CDR2 SVGAGI (reference sequence). The CDR3: CASSYSGGFGEQYF. CDR3 DNA: TGTGCCAGTAGTTACTCTGGCGGGTTCGGCGAGCAGTACTTC.

To note about this clonotype: An end of the junction differs from the germline gene, which may be a read error. The rearrangement uses TRBV12-3 or TRBV12-4 and TRBJ1-5; possible D gene TRBD1, 6 bases. The J call may be in error: the DNA end matches TRBJ2-3 better. The CDR3 extends over 13 amino acids. The CDR3 protein is CGSRDRNNQPQYF. The CDR3 nucleotides are TGTGGCAGCAGAGACAGGAACAATCAGCCCCAGTATTTT.

This clonotype was seen many times. The junction departs from the called germline gene at one end, perhaps through a read error. V gene TRBV4-1 combines with J gene TRBJ2-5, with TRBD1 matching over 7 bases. Germline V gives CDR1 MGHRA, CDR2 YSYEKL. The CDR3 is 14 amino acids. The CDR3: CARSQVSTGETQYF. The CDR3 coding sequence is TGCGCCCGCAGCCAAGTATCGACAGGGGAGACCCAGTACTTC.

Remarks on this clonotype: A much larger clone is a single base away; this may be a read error. The chain joins TRBV12-3 or TRBV12-4 to TRBJ2-5; D is perhaps TRBD1 or TRBD2 (5 bases each). The CDR3 loop spans 13 amino acids. The CDR3 loop is CAGSLIEGETQYF. The CDR3 nucleotides are TGTGCCGGCAGTTTAATTGAGGGGGAGACCCAGTACTTC.

The V and J genes are TRBV5-5 and TRBJ2-3; TRBD2 is a possible D gene (5 bases). CDR1 is SGHKS, CDR2 YYEKEE, per germline (reference sequence). Trimming pared 10 bases from V and 6 bases from J, leaving 15 bases between. The CDR3 has 12 residues. The CDR3 here is CARSFGLDTQYF. Written as DNA, the CDR3 is TGTGCCCGTAGCTTTGGACTCGATACGCAGTATTTT.

This chain joins TRBV19 and TRBJ1-5; tentative D call: TRBD1 (5 bases). The V end was cut by 0 bases, the J end by 8 bases, with 14 bases between. From germline, CDR1 is LNHDA and CDR2 SQIVND (reference sequence). The CDR3 sequence is 15 residues long. This CDR3 is CASSIDGRDWKPQHF. The CDR3 DNA is TGTGCCAGTAGTATAGATGGGAGGGACTGGAAGCCCCAGCATTTT.

A word on this clonotype: The CDR3 carries no conserved terminal phenylalanine or tryptophan, so it likely arises from a read error. The gene calls are TRBV6-6 and TRBJ2-7; 12 bases fit TRBD1. This CDR3 is built from 16 residues. Trimming took 4 bases from V and 7 from J; bases not matched to a gene: 11. Per the germline V gene, CDR1 is MNHNY and CDR2 is SVGAGI (reference sequence). The CDR3 nucleotides read TGTGCCAGCAGTTCTACCCCGGGACAGGGGGCGCGTGAGCAGTACATC. Encoded protein: CASSSTPGQGAREQYI.

In the case of this clonotype: The final CDR3 position lacks the conserved phenylalanine or tryptophan, pointing to a likely read error. This chain uses TRBV11-2 with TRBJ1-1; TRBD1 is a possible D gene (5 bases). Deletions cut 6 bases from V and 0 bases from J, with 17 bases between. The CDR3 sequence is 16 residues long. Per the germline V gene, CDR1 is SGHAT and CDR2 is FQNNGV. The CDR3 DNA follows: TGTGCCAGCAGTCCATCCAGGGCGTTGGTGAACACTGAAGCTTTCTGT. As protein: CASSPSRALVNTEAFC.

Turning to this clonotype: Given a much more abundant clone one base away, this may be a read error. The J gene is TRBJ1-2, the V gene TRBV6-6; no firm D call. Looked up from germline, CDR1 is MNHNY and CDR2 is SVGAGI (reference sequence). V shed 5 bases and J shed 3 bases, with 16 bases lying between them. The CDR3 sequence is 15 residues long. The CDR3 DNA reads TGTGCCAGCAGTCGTGGAATGGGCACTCACTATGGCTACACCTTC. This sequence encodes CASSRGMGTHYGYTF.

The V call is TRBV6-6, the J call TRBJ2-7; D may correspond to TRBD1 or TRBD2 (6 bases each). Germline V gene lookup returns CDR1 MNHNY and CDR2 SVGAGI (reference sequence). CDR3 length: 16 residues. This chain's CDR3 is CVNSYLRRGVTYEQYF. CDR3 DNA: TGTGTCAACAGTTACCTACGAAGGGGGGTTACCTACGAGCAGTACTTC.

Concerning this clonotype: Sequence at one end of the junction differs from germline and may be a read error. V gene TRBV7-8 combines with J gene TRBJ2-2, with 9 bases aligning to TRBD2. Germline values: CDR1 SGHVS, CDR2 FQNEAQ. This CDR3 is 16 amino acids long. In nucleotides, the CDR3 is TGTGTCAGCAGCTTAGTAGTAGCGGGAGTTTCCGGGGAGCTGTTTTTT. This codes for CVSSLVVAGVSGELFF.

As to this clonotype: Mismatch with germline at one junction end may stem from a read error. The J gene is TRBJ2-3, the V gene TRBV11-3; TRBD1 matches 9 bases. Looked up from germline, CDR1 is SGHNT and CDR2 is YENEEA. The CDR3 is 15 residues long. Here the CDR3 DNA reads TGTGTCAGCAGTCCCGGGACAGGGTTCACAGATACGCAGTATTTT. This gives the protein CVSSPGTGFTDTQYF.

For this clonotype: The conserved closing phenylalanine or tryptophan is absent in this CDR3, likely reflecting a read error. The chain is built from TRBV6-6 and TRBJ2-2, with 7 bases that match TRBD2. Germline V CDR1 and CDR2: MNHNY, SVGAGI (reference sequence). The J segment lost 0 bases and the V segment lost 8 bases, leaving 21 bases of the junction unmatched. This CDR3 comprises 20 residues. CDR3 loop: CASGPLVGLTGPTNTGELFL. The DNA of the CDR3 is TGTGCCAGCGGTCCGCTCGTGGGACTAACGGGGCCAACGAACACCGGGGAGCTGTTTTTA.

As concerns this clonotype: At one boundary the junction diverges from the germline segment, which might be a read error. V is TRBV11-2 and J is TRBJ2-7; no clear D gene. The CDR3 totals 15 residues. Germline V CDR1 and CDR2: SGHAT, FQNNGV. The CDR3 region has the DNA TGTGCCATCAGCTTTATGGCGAGTCGTGTCTACGGGCAATACTTC. This codes for CAISFMASRVYGQYF.

The V gene is TRBV11-1, the J gene TRBJ2-5; D is unresolved. This CDR3 is built from 14 residues. Trimming shortened V by 5 bases and J by 0 bases, and 10 bases separated the two germline ends. Germline values: CDR1 SGHAT, CDR2 FQDESV (reference sequence). The CDR3 reads CASSTSGYQETQYF. Written as DNA, the CDR3 is TGTGCCAGCAGCACCTCCGGATACCAAGAGACCCAGTACTTC.

On this clonotype itself: A read error may produce the germline difference seen at one junction end. V and J are TRBV11-2 and TRBJ2-5; 9 bases map to TRBD1. The CDR3 is 16 amino acids. Germline V gene sequence: CDR1 SGHAT, CDR2 FQNNGV. The CDR3 DNA reads as TGTGCCTGCAGCTTAAGAACAGGGGGCTCGGGGGAGACCCAGTACTTC. Residues: CACSLRTGGSGETQYF. The full variable domain, its missing parts supplied by reference TRBV11-2 and TRBJ2-5, is EAGVAQSPRYKIIEKRQSVAFWCNPISGHATLYWYQQILGQGPKLLIQFQNNGVVDDSQLPKDRFSAERLKGVDSTLKIQPAKLEDSAVYLCACSLRTGGSGETQYFGPGTRLLVL.

A note on this clonotype: A much larger clone lies a single base off, so this may be a read error. The conserved final phenylalanine or tryptophan is absent from the CDR3, which likely points to a read error. This chain connects TRBV2 to TRBJ2-5; D call uncertain. The CDR3 has 13 amino acids. V lost 4 bases, J lost 3 bases, and 9 bases lay in between. The germline CDR1 and CDR2 sequences are SNHLY and FYNNEI. The DNA of the CDR3 is TGTGCCAGCAGTGTTACGGGTGAAGAGACCCAGTACCTC. Protein: CASSVTGEETQYL.

In the case of this clonotype: The junction differs from germline at one of its ends, possibly a read error. The rearrangement uses TRBV4-2 and TRBJ2-7; TRBD1 aligns across 7 bases. CDR3 length: 14 residues. The germline gives CDR1 LGHNA, CDR2 YNFKEQ. The CDR3 spells CASRQGGLADEQYF. DNA of the CDR3: TGTGCCAGCAGGCAAGGGGGCTTGGCGGACGAGCAGTACTTC.

Turning to this clonotype: The CDR3 carries no conserved terminal phenylalanine or tryptophan, so it likely arises from a read error. J is TRBJ1-4 and V is TRBV5-5; 8 bases align to TRBD1. Germline CDR1 reads SGHKS; CDR2 reads YYEKEE (reference sequence). The length of the CDR3 is 15 residues. V gave up 5 bases and J gave up 11 bases; unmatched junction bases: 14. This CDR3 reads CASSPPGQGARKLFS. CDR3 bases: TGTGCCAGCAGTCCCCCGGGTCAGGGGGCGCGGAAACTGTTTTCT.

A word on this clonotype: An end of the junction does not agree with germline; a read error may underlie this. The rearrangement links TRBV10-3 to TRBJ2-1, with D tentatively TRBD2 (5 bases). From germline, CDR1 is ENHRY and CDR2 SYGVKD. The CDR3 length is 14 residues. CDR3 sequence reads: CAISPMATRDEQFF. As DNA, the CDR3 is TGTGCCATCAGTCCCATGGCGACCCGGGATGAGCAATTCTTC.